This T cell receptor beta chain was recovered during a study of T cell repertoires in cytomegalovirus infection. Study in general: CMV epitopes used comprised recently identified HLA-C-restricted ones and well-studied HLA-B-restricted ones. Public TCR beta signatures indicated both CMV infection and matching HLA type.

Via MiXCR, TCRdb re-called the reads, giving one row per CDR3 protein. Of approximately 590,000 distinct CDR3 sequences listed, about 40% were seen once; the top ten hold about 48%. Points from the study as a whole: Across the ex vivo response, the dominant clonotypes were HLA-C-restricted CMV-specific TCR beta clonotypes.

This CDR3 region has 12 residues. Germline assignment: CDR1 SQVTM and CDR2 ANQGSEA. V lost 7 bases and J 4 bases, leaving 13 bases between the germline ends. This clonotype has more than one count but fewer than ten. Its specificity is unknown. The material was cultured PBMCs, obtained from culture after CMV antigen stimulation. This sequence was found in a human donor in good health (CMV status not recorded). Some clones in this sample may be carry-over from other donors' samples. The chain carries TRBV29-1 and TRBJ1-2; D possibly corresponds to TRBD1 (5 bases). The CDR3 DNA sequence: TGCAGCGCCTTGACAGAAGGCTATGGCTACACCTTC. Its protein is CSALTEGYGYTF.